Listed here are 32 T cell receptor beta chains from one sample, sequenced in a study of blood T cell repertoires in COVID-19. Profiled with immunoSEQ multiplex PCR; TCRdb holds only in-frame clones, not every one. The sample contains around 200,000 clones, 85% to 90% of which appear only once. Sequenced: PBMCs or T cells enriched from blood (not recorded which). These receptors were collected from a woman in her fifties or sixties in a cohort exposed to, infected with or recovered from COVID-19 (not recorded which).

The chain carries TRBV28 and TRBJ2-7, with 8 bases aligning to TRBD1. CDR1 and CDR2 (germline): MDHEN, SYDVKM. V lost 3 bases, J lost 2 bases, and 6 bases stayed unmatched. The CDR3 runs 15 residues. The CDR3 coding sequence is TGTGCCAGCAGTTTGGCGACAGGGGTAGCCTACGAGCAGTACTTC. Residues: CASSLATGVAYEQYF.

V gene TRBV20-1 combines with J gene TRBJ1-5; a weak D match, TRBD1 (6 bases). The germline V and J ends were trimmed by 3 bases and 5 bases, with 14 bases remaining between them. CDR3 length: 14 residues. Germline assignment: CDR1 DFQATT and CDR2 SNEGSKA (reference sequence). For the CDR3, the DNA is TGCAGTGCTAGTAGAACAGGGCAGCATCAGCCCCAGCATTTT. It specifies CSASRTGQHQPQHF.

The rearrangement links TRBV11-2 to TRBJ1-1, with D maybe TRBD1 (6 bases). This CDR3 has 14 amino acids. Germline CDR1 is SGHAT and CDR2 is FQNNGV. Trimming left V 7 bases short and J 1 base short, with 13 bases between. CDR3: CASKTGTRNTEAFF. CDR3 nucleotides: TGTGCCAGCAAAACCGGGACACGGAACACTGAAGCTTTCTTT. The entire variable domain, with the rest obtained from reference TRBV11-2 and TRBJ1-1, is as follows: EAGVAQSPRYKIIEKRQSVAFWCNPISGHATLYWYQQILGQGPKLLIQFQNNGVVDDSQLPKDRFSAERLKGVDSTLKIQPAKLEDSAVYLCASKTGTRNTEAFFGQGTRLTVV.

The chain couples TRBV19 to TRBJ2-2; no firm D call. Trimming removed 1 base from V and 0 bases from J, with 3 bases in between. The CDR3 loop spans 14 amino acids. Germline assignment: CDR1 LNHDA and CDR2 SQIVND (reference sequence). The CDR3 region has the DNA TGTGCCAGTAGTATAGCCGCGAACACCGGGGAGCTGTTTTTT. This sequence encodes CASSIAANTGELFF.

V and J are TRBV2 and TRBJ2-7; no definite D call. CDR1 SNHLY and CDR2 FYNNEI come from the germline V gene. This CDR3 is 13 amino acids long. Trimming shortened V by 3 bases and J by 1 base, and 7 bases separated the two germline ends. The CDR3 region is CASSDQISYEQYF. For the CDR3, the DNA is TGTGCCAGCAGTGATCAGATATCCTACGAGCAGTACTTC. The complete variable domain, with remaining parts taken from reference TRBV2 and TRBJ2-7, reads EPEVTQTPSHQVTQMGQEVILRCVPISNHLYFYWYRQILGQKVEFLVSFYNNEISEKSEIFDDQFSVERPDGSNFTLKIRSTKLEDSAMYFCASSDQISYEQYFGPGTRLTVT.

The chain has TRBV27 and TRBJ1-5; unclear D gene. The V gene's germline CDR1 is MNHEY and CDR2 SMNVEV (reference sequence). The length of the CDR3 is 16 residues. V was cut by 6 bases and J by 0 bases, with 15 bases left in between. The CDR3 DNA reads as TGTGCCAGCAGACTCAAGGGAGGGCATAGCAATCAGCCCCAGCATTTT. Encoded protein: CASRLKGGHSNQPQHF.

This chain joins TRBV4-3 and TRBJ1-3; D is uncertain. The CDR3 spans 17 residues. V shed 0 bases and J shed 7 bases, with 19 bases lying between them. Germline values: CDR1 LGHNA, CDR2 YSLEER. CDR3 region: CASSQEPLGFSGNTIYF. The CDR3 region has the DNA TGCGCCAGCAGCCAAGAACCTTTAGGGTTCTCGGGGAACACCATATATTTT.

Comments on this clone: The same CDR3 also results from other DNA sequences found in this sample. V is TRBV5-4 and J is TRBJ2-7, with 9 bases fitting TRBD1. The trim removed 0 bases at V and 3 bases at J, leaving 4 bases unmatched. CDR1 is SGHNT, CDR2 YYREEE, per germline (reference sequence). The CDR3 contains 15 residues. The CDR3: CASSLGGTGIYEQYF. The CDR3 nucleotides are TGTGCCAGCAGCTTGGGTGGGACAGGGATCTACGAGCAGTACTTC.

The genes are TRBV4-2 and TRBJ2-2; the match to TRBD2 covers 16 bases. The CDR3 has 18 amino acids. V trimming: 3 bases; J trimming: 4 bases; junction bases outside the gene matches: 5. The germline V gene has CDR1 LGHNA and CDR2 YNFKEQ. CDR3 sequence reads: CASSQGLAGGPGTGELFF. CDR3 nucleotide sequence: TGTGCCAGCAGCCAGGGACTAGCGGGGGGGCCGGGCACCGGGGAGCTGTTTTTT.

This clone showed up just once. The chain combines TRBV27 with TRBJ2-7, with 8 bases that match TRBD1. V was pared by 1 base and J by 2 bases, with 7 bases of the junction left unmatched. Germline V gene sequence: CDR1 MNHEY, CDR2 SMNVEV (reference sequence). The CDR3 has 16 residues. CDR3 in amino acids: CASSLFGAGGPYEQYF. Written as DNA, the CDR3 is TGTGCCAGCAGTTTATTTGGGGCAGGGGGCCCCTACGAGCAGTACTTC.

The rearrangement joins TRBV28 to TRBJ2-7; 8 bases line up with TRBD1. Germline V lookup: CDR1 MDHEN, CDR2 SYDVKM. Trimming cost V 4 bases and J 0 bases; bases outside gene matches: 11. The CDR3 loop spans 17 amino acids. CDR3 sequence: CASSYTIGTGSSYEQYF. CDR3 sequence (DNA): TGTGCCAGCAGTTACACCATTGGGACAGGTTCCTCCTACGAGCAGTACTTC.

V and J are TRBV3-1 (or the pseudogene TRBV3-2) and TRBJ2-4; 12 nucleotides match TRBD2. The junction had 3 bases not matched to a gene; V was cut back by 3 bases and J by 3 bases. The CDR3 spans 16 residues. Per germline, CDR1 LGHDT and CDR2 YNNKEL (reference sequence). The CDR3 DNA reads TGTGCCAGCAGCCACTGGACTAGCGGGGACAAAAACATTCAGTACTTC. Encoded protein: CASSHWTSGDKNIQYF.

The rearrangement links TRBV2 to TRBJ2-2, with 8 bases identical to TRBD1. Germline CDR1 SNHLY, CDR2 FYNNEI. The CDR3 is 16 residues long. The junction had 8 bases not matched to a gene; V was cut back by 3 bases and J by 5 bases. The CDR3 loop reads CASSDGRGLGTGELFF. In nucleotides, the CDR3 is TGTGCCAGCAGTGACGGCAGGGGGCTGGGGACCGGGGAGCTGTTTTTT.

The chain uses TRBV18 and TRBJ1-3; the match to TRBD1 covers 8 bases. V was pared by 2 bases and J by 0 bases, with 6 bases of the junction left unmatched. The CDR3 runs to 17 residues. The germline V gene encodes CDR1 KGHSH and CDR2 LQKENI. The CDR3 loop reads CASSPTGTGFSGNTIYF. DNA for the CDR3: TGTGCCAGCTCACCAACCGGGACAGGATTCTCTGGAAACACCATATATTTT.

This chain uses TRBV18 with TRBJ2-6; a possible D gene is TRBD2 (5 bases). This CDR3 contains 16 residues. Germline loops: CDR1 KGHSH, CDR2 LQKENI. Trimming pared 6 bases from V and 0 bases from J, leaving 12 bases between. Here the CDR3 DNA reads TGTGCCAGCTCCCCGCCAACTAGCTCTGGGGCCAACGTCCTGACTTTC. Its protein product is CASSPPTSSGANVLTF. The whole variable domain, filled in from reference TRBV18 and TRBJ2-6, reads NAGVMQNPRHLVRRRGQEARLRCSPMKGHSHVYWYRQLPEEGLKFMVYLQKENIIDESGMPKERFSAEFPKEGPSILRIQQVVRGDSAAYFCASSPPTSSGANVLTFGAGSRLTVL.

The chain recombines TRBV6-2 or TRBV6-3 with TRBJ2-7; 9 bases are shared with TRBD1. The germline CDR1 and CDR2 sequences are MNHEY and SVGEGT. V lost 0 bases, J lost 4 bases, and 7 bases stayed unmatched. The CDR3 length is 16 residues. The CDR3, as DNA: TGTGCCAGCAGTTACTCTTCGGGGACAGGGAGATACGAGCAGTACTTC. This encodes CASSYSSGTGRYEQYF.

The chain joins TRBV5-4 to TRBJ1-2; 7 positions agree with TRBD1. Looked up from germline, CDR1 is SGHNT and CDR2 is YYREEE (reference sequence). The V and J ends lost 0 bases and 2 bases, in that order; junction bases with no gene match: 1. This CDR3 has 14 amino acids. The CDR3 spells CASSLDRGNYGYTF. The DNA for the CDR3 is TGTGCCAGCAGCTTGGACAGGGGAAACTATGGCTACACCTTC.

This clone was found a few times. This chain joins TRBV7-9 and TRBJ1-1; 8 bases align to TRBD1. The CDR3 length is 15 residues. Germline CDR1 reads SEHNR; CDR2 reads FQNEAQ (reference sequence). Trimming took 4 bases from V and 5 from J; bases not matched to a gene: 9. The CDR3 reads CASSYSGGRRTEAFF. CDR3 nucleotide sequence: TGTGCCAGCAGCTACTCAGGGGGCCGGCGGACTGAAGCTTTCTTT.

Here the CDR3 DNA reads TGTGCCAGCAGCTTATACCGGGGGGGCCTGACAGATACGCAGTATTTT. Translating gives CASSLYRGGLTDTQYF. The J gene is TRBJ2-3, the V gene TRBV7-2, with 8 bases identical to TRBD2. Per germline, CDR1 SGHTA and CDR2 FQGNSA. The CDR3 is made up of 16 amino acids. V lost 2 bases and J lost 3; bases outside the gene matches: 7.

The chain employs TRBV14 and TRBJ1-2; tentative D call: TRBD1 (5 bases). With 1 base removed from V and 5 bases from J, the gap between germline ends came to 14 bases. The V gene's germline CDR1 is SGHDN and CDR2 FVKESK. The CDR3 is 15 residues long. CDR3 sequence (DNA): TGTGCCAGCAGCCAAGCACCTGGGGCTTTGTATGGCTACACCTTC. Amino acids: CASSQAPGALYGYTF. Complete variable domain (other parts from reference TRBV14 and TRBJ1-2): EAGVTQFPSHSVIEKGQTVTLRCDPISGHDNLYWYRRVMGKEIKFLLHFVKESKQDESGMPNNRFLAERTGGTYSTLKVQPAELEDSGVYFCASSQAPGALYGYTFGSGTRLTVV.

Concerning this clone: The same CDR3 can be traced to other DNA sequences in this sample. The V and J genes are TRBV7-2 and TRBJ1-2, with 8 bases identical to TRBD1. The CDR3 is 13 amino acids. The V gene end was trimmed by 5 bases and the J gene end by 8 bases; junction bases not matched to a gene: 7. Germline assignment: CDR1 SGHTA and CDR2 FQGNSA. The CDR3: CASSPGQGRGYTF. The CDR3 DNA sequence: TGTGCCAGCAGCCCCGGACAGGGACGGGGCTACACCTTC.

The V gene is TRBV19, the J gene TRBJ1-6; 7 bases align to TRBD1. CDR3 length equals 13 residues. V shed 9 bases and J 7 bases; nucleotides not matched to a gene: 6. Germline values: CDR1 LNHDA, CDR2 SQIVND (reference sequence). CDR3 in amino acids: CASGRGLNSPLHF. The CDR3 DNA reads TGTGCCAGCGGCAGGGGGTTGAATTCACCCCTCCACTTT.

This rearrangement joins TRBV28 to TRBJ1-5; no clear D. Germline assignment: CDR1 MDHEN and CDR2 SYDVKM. V dropped 5 bases and J dropped 0 bases, with 17 bases sitting between them. The CDR3 sequence is 17 residues long. The CDR3 DNA reads as TGTGCCAGCAGTCCTGGCGGGGTCCTTTATAGCAATCAGCCCCAGCATTTT. Translated: CASSPGGVLYSNQPQHF.

This sequence joins TRBV4-3 and TRBJ2-3; the match to TRBD2 covers 13 bases. Germline loops: CDR1 LGHNA, CDR2 YSLEER. V shed 2 bases, J shed 2 bases, and the junction held 4 bases outside the gene matches. This CDR3 has 17 residues. The CDR3 DNA reads as TGCGCCAGCAGCCAACGACTAGCGGGGGGCCACACAGATACGCAGTATTTT. Translated, it gives CASSQRLAGGHTDTQYF.

The chain recombines TRBV20-1 with TRBJ2-2; 7 bases line up with TRBD1. The CDR3 sequence is 14 residues long. V lost 3 bases to trimming and J lost 0 bases; unmatched junction nucleotides: 1. From germline, CDR1 is DFQATT and CDR2 SNEGSKA (reference sequence). CDR3 bases: TGCAGTGCTAGTACAGGGGCGAACACCGGGGAGCTGTTTTTT. Protein sequence: CSASTGANTGELFF.

The chain couples TRBV19 to TRBJ1-5; a weak D match, TRBD1 (5 bases). The CDR3 runs to 13 residues. Trimming left V 5 bases short and J 4 bases short, with 9 bases between. Per germline, CDR1 LNHDA and CDR2 SQIVND (reference sequence). The CDR3 region has the DNA TGTGCCAGTAGTGTGGGGCTAAATCAGCCCCAGCATTTT. This gives the protein CASSVGLNQPQHF.

The chain combines TRBV3-1 (or the pseudogene TRBV3-2) with TRBJ1-1; D possibly corresponds to TRBD1 (5 bases). The CDR3 sequence is 15 residues long. The germline CDR1 and CDR2 sequences are LGHDT and YNNKEL (reference sequence). Trimming shortened V by 4 bases and J by 11 bases, and 23 bases separated the two germline ends. The CDR3 loop is CASSPPEGARVGAFF. CDR3 DNA sequence: TGTGCCAGCAGCCCTCCGGAAGGGGCGCGCGTCGGGGCTTTCTTT.

The chain is built from TRBV30 and TRBJ1-4; D remains unclear. The ends were cut back, 3 bases at V and 3 bases at J, with 11 bases in the middle. In germline, CDR1 is GTSNPN, CDR2 SVGIG (reference sequence). CDR3 length equals 14 residues. As DNA, the CDR3 is TGTGCCTGGAGGAGGCTTGAAGCTAATGAAAAACTGTTTTTT. Its protein is CAWRRLEANEKLFF.

This clone was counted only a few times. The V gene is TRBV7-9, the J gene TRBJ1-2, with D possibly matching TRBD1 (5 bases). This CDR3 comprises 14 residues. Per germline, CDR1 SEHNR and CDR2 FQNEAQ (reference sequence). Trimming shortened V by 5 bases and J by 4 bases, and 14 bases separated the two germline ends. CDR3 sequence reads: CASSPPGGFYGYTF. The CDR3 DNA sequence: TGTGCCAGCAGCCCCCCCGGGGGGTTCTATGGCTACACCTTC. The entire variable domain, with the rest obtained from reference TRBV7-9 and TRBJ1-2, is as follows: DTGVSQNPRHKITKRGQNVTFRCDPISEHNRLYWYRQTLGQGPEFLTYFQNEAQLEKSRLLSDRFSAERPKGSFSTLEIQRTEQGDSAMYLCASSPPGGFYGYTFGSGTRLTVV.

The V gene is TRBV3-1 (or the pseudogene TRBV3-2), the J gene TRBJ2-7, with no clear D. The germline V gene has CDR1 LGHDT and CDR2 YNNKEL (reference sequence). V was clipped by 2 bases and J by 3 bases, with 5 bases between them. The CDR3 contains 12 residues. CDR3 region: CASSQRDYEQYF. In DNA, the CDR3 is TGTGCCAGCAGCCAAAGAGACTACGAGCAGTACTTC.

This chain connects TRBV9 to TRBJ1-2, with no clear D. CDR3 size: 15 residues. Germline V gene sequence: CDR1 SGDLS, CDR2 YYNGEE. The V and J ends lost 4 bases and 0 bases respectively, with 13 bases between them. The CDR3 here is CASSPDGSSNYGYTF. CDR3 coding DNA: TGTGCCAGCAGCCCAGATGGCTCCTCTAACTATGGCTACACCTTC.

The chain carries TRBV7-3 and TRBJ1-2, with 9 positions matching TRBD1. This CDR3 spans 13 amino acids. V lost 5 bases, J lost 8 bases, and 6 bases stayed unmatched. The germline CDR1 and CDR2 sequences are SGHTA and FQGTGA. The CDR3 DNA follows: TGTGCCAGCAGCCTTAGGACAGGGGAAGGCTACACCTTC. Its protein product is CASSLRTGEGYTF.